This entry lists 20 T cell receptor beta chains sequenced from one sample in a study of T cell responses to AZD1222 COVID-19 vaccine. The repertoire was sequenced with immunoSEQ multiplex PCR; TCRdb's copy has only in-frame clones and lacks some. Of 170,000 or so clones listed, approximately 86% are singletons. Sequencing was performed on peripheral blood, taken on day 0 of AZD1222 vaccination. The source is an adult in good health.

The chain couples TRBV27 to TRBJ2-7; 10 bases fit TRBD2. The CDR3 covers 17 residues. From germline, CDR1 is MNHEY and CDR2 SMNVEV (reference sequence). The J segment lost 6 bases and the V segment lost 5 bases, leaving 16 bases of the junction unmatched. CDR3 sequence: CASSLLKSGRAMGEQYF. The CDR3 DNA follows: TGTGCCAGCAGTCTCCTAAAGAGCGGGAGGGCCATGGGCGAGCAGTACTTC.

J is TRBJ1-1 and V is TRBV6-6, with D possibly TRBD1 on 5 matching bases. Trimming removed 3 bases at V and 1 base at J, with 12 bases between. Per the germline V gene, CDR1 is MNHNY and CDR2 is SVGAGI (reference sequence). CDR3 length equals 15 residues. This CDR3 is CASSYQGSGNTEAFF. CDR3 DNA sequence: TGTGCCAGCAGTTATCAGGGCTCCGGGAACACTGAAGCTTTCTTT.

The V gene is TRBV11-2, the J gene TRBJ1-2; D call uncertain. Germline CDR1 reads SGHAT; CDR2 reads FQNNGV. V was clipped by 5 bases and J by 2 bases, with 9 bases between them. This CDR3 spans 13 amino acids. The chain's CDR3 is CASSKSHNYGYTF. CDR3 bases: TGTGCCAGCAGCAAAAGTCACAACTATGGCTACACCTTC.

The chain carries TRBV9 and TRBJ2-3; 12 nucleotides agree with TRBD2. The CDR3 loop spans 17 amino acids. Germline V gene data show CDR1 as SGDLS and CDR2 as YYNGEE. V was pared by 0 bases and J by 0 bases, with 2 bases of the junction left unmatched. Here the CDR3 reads CASSVGLAGASTDTQYF. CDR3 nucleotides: TGTGCCAGCAGCGTAGGACTAGCGGGAGCTAGCACAGATACGCAGTATTTT.

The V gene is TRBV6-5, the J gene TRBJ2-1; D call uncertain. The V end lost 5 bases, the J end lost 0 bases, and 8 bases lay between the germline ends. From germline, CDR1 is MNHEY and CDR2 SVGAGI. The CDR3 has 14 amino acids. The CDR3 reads CASSQANSYNEQFF. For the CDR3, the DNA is TGTGCCAGCAGTCAGGCGAACTCCTACAATGAGCAGTTCTTC.

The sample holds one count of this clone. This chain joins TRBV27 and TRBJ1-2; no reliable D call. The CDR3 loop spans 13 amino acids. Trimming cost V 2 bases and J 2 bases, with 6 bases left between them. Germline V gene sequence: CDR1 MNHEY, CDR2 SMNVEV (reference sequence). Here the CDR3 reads CASSLGRNYGYTF. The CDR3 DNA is TGTGCCAGCAGTTTAGGTCGGAACTATGGCTACACCTTC.

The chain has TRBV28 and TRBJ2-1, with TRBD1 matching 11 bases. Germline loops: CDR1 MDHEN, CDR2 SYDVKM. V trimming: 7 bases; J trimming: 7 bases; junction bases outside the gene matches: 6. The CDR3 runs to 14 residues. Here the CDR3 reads CASKGQGASNEQFF. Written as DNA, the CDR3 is TGTGCCAGCAAAGGACAGGGGGCGTCGAATGAGCAGTTCTTC.

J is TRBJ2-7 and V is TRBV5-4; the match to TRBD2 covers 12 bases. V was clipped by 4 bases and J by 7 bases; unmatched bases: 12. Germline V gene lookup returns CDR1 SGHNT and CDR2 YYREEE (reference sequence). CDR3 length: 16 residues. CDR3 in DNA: TGTGCCAGCAGCCGGGGGGGACTAGCGGGCCCGGGGGAGCAGTACTTC. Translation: CASSRGGLAGPGEQYF.

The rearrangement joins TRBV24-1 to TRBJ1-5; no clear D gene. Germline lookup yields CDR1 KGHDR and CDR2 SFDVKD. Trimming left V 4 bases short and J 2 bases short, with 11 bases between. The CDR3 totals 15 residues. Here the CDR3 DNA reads TGTGCCACCAGTGAATCGGACGGGGGCAATCAGCCCCAGCATTTT. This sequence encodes CATSESDGGNQPQHF.

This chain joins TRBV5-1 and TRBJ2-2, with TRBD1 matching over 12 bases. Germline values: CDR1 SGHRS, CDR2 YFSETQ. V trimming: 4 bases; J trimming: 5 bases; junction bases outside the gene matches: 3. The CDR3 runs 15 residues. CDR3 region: CASSLGQGATGELFF. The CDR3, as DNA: TGCGCCAGCAGCCTGGGACAGGGGGCGACCGGGGAGCTGTTTTTT.

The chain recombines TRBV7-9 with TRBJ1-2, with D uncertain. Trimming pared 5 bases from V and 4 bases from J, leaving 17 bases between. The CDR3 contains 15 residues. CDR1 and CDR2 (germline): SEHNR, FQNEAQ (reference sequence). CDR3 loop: CASSPGSGGRYGYTF. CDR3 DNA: TGTGCCAGCAGCCCGGGGTCGGGCGGCCGCTATGGCTACACCTTC.

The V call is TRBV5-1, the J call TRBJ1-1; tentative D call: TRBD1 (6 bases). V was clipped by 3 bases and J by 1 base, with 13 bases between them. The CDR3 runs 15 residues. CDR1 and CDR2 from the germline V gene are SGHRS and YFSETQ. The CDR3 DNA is TGCGCCAGCAGCTCCAGGACAGAATCGAACACTGAAGCTTTCTTT. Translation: CASSSRTESNTEAFF.

CDR3 loop: CVNPQDTRTVVQYF. CDR3 DNA: TGTGTCAACCCTCAGGACACCCGTACAGTGGTGCAGTACTTC. The rearrangement links TRBV7-5 to TRBJ2-7; the table's D call, TRBD1, has no DNA check behind it. TRBV7-5 is labeled a pseudogene. There are 14 residues in the CDR3.

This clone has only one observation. CDR3 coding DNA: TGTGCCAGTAGTACAGGACTAGCGGTCAATGAGCAGTTCTTC. Its translation is CASSTGLAVNEQFF. The rearrangement links TRBV19 to TRBJ2-1; 10 bases line up with TRBD2. V was clipped by 4 bases and J by 6 bases; unmatched bases: 3. The CDR3 is 14 amino acids. Germline V gene lookup returns CDR1 LNHDA and CDR2 SQIVND (reference sequence).

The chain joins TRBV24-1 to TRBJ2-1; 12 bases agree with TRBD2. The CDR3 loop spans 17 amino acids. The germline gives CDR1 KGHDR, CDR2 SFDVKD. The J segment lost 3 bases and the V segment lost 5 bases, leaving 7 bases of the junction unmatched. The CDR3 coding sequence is TGTGCCACCAGTGGGTCTAGACTAGCGGGAGACTACAATGAGCAGTTCTTC. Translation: CATSGSRLAGDYNEQFF.

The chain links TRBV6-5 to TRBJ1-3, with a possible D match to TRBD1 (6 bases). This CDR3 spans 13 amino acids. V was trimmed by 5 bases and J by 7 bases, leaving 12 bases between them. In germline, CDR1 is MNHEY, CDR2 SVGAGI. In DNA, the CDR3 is TGTGCCAGCAGTACGGGGGCCAGGAACACCATATATTTT. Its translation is CASSTGARNTIYF.

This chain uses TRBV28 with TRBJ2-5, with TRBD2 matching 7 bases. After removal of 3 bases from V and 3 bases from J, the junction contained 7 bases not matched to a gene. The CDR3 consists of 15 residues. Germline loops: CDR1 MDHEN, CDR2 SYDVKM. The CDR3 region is CASSFSSSGKETQYF. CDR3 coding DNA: TGTGCCAGCAGTTTTAGTTCGAGCGGGAAAGAGACCCAGTACTTC.

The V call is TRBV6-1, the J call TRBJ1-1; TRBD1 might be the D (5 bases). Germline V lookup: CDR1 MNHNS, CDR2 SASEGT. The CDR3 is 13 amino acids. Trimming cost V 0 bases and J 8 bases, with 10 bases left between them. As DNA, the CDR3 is TGTGCCAGCAGTGAAGCACGGGGGGTCGAAGCTTTCTTT. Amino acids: CASSEARGVEAFF.

The CDR3 region is CASRPGLAGTYEQYF. CDR3 DNA: TGTGCCAGCAGACCTGGACTAGCGGGAACTTACGAGCAGTACTTC. The rearrangement links TRBV7-2 to TRBJ2-7, with 12 bases fitting TRBD2. V was pared by 6 bases and J by 4 bases, with 7 bases of the junction left unmatched. This CDR3 contains 15 residues. Germline-derived CDR1 and CDR2 are SGHTA and FQGNSA.

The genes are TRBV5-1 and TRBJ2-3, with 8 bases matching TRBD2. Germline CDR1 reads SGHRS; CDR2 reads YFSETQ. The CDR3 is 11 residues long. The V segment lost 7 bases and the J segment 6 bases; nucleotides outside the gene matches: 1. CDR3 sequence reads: CASREGDTQYF. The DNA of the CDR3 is TGCGCCAGCCGGGAGGGGGATACGCAGTATTTT.